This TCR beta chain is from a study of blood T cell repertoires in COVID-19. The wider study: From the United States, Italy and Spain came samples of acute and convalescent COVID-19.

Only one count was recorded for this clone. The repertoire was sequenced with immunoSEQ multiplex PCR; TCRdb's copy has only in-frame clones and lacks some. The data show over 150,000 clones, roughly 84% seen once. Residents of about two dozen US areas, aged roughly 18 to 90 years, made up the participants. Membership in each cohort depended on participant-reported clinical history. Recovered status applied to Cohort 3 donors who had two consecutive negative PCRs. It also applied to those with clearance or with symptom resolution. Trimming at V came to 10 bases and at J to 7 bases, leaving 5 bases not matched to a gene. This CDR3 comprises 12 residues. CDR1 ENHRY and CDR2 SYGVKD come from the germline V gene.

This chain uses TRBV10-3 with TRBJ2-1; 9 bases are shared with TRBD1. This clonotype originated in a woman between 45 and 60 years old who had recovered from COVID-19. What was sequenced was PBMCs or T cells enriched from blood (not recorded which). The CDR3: CATSQGANEQFF. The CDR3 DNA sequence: TGTGCCACCTCACAGGGGGCAAATGAGCAGTTCTTC.